The sample holds a few counts of the clone carrying this TCR beta chain. Antigen specificity is unknown. The sample comes from a study of T cells after yellow fever vaccination. For the study at large: For low cell numbers, libraries were made with SMART-Seq v4 Ultra Low Input.

Broader study findings: Subsequent to the booster, the majority of primary-vaccination clones reappeared (around 96% CD4, 88% CD8). A faster peak, day 5 versus 15, was reached by the weaker secondary response.

V was cut by 1 base and J by 7 bases, with 9 bases left in between. The CDR3 has 13 residues. The germline CDR1 and CDR2 sequences are SGHRS and YFSETQ. For TCR, cDNA came from 5'RACE template switching, which added a universal primer site and UMIs. TCRdb used MiXCR to reprocess the 5' RACE reads, holding one entry per CDR3 protein. The sample carries a few hundred thousand distinct CDR3 sequences, approximately 4% recorded once. The input for sequencing was PBMCs, taken 15 days after the yellow fever booster vaccination. The chain joins TRBV5-1 to TRBJ2-1; D remains ambiguous. This TCR came from a man in his late teens or twenties who received the YFV17D yellow fever vaccine. CDR3 nucleotide sequence: TGCGCCAGCAGCTTGAGACGCGATAATGAGCAGTTCTTC. Protein product: CASSLRRDNEQFF.